The 21 T cell receptor beta chains listed next were all sequenced from one sample in a study of blood T cell repertoires in COVID-19. Profiled with immunoSEQ multiplex PCR; TCRdb holds only in-frame clones, not every one. The sample gives 350,000 to 400,000 clones, roughly 89% of which show up once; about 1.7% is in the top ten. Sequenced sample: PBMCs or T cells enriched from blood (not recorded which). Receptors were obtained from a woman in her twenties or thirties who had recovered from COVID-19.

This clone was recorded once. The chain recombines TRBV6-5 with TRBJ1-2; TRBD1 matches at 12 bases. Trimming cost V 5 bases and J 6 bases; bases outside gene matches: 7. This CDR3 comprises 15 residues. Germline-derived CDR1 and CDR2 are MNHEY and SVGAGI. The CDR3, as DNA: TGTGCCAGCAGTAACCCGGGACAGGGGGCCGATGGCTACACCTTC. Translating gives CASSNPGQGADGYTF.

This rearrangement joins TRBV7-2 to TRBJ2-3, with a tentative D call TRBD2 (6 bases). The CDR3 spans 20 residues. V lost 0 bases and J 9 bases, leaving 31 bases between the germline ends. Germline CDR1 and CDR2: SGHTA and FQGNSA. The CDR3 nucleotides are TGTGCCAGCAGCTTAGCGGGAGGATCAGGGAGTTCCGACCCGAGATTAACGCAGTATTTT. It specifies CASSLAGGSGSSDPRLTQYF.

The chain is built from TRBV30 and TRBJ1-1, with D unclear. The V end lost 0 bases, the J end lost 1 base, and 12 bases lay between the germline ends. The CDR3 spans 15 residues. Looked up from germline, CDR1 is GTSNPN and CDR2 is SVGIG (reference sequence). CDR3 nucleotide sequence: TGTGCCTGGAGTGTACTAGGACTCTCGAACACTGAAGCTTTCTTT. Residues: CAWSVLGLSNTEAFF.

The chain has TRBV28 and TRBJ2-1; TRBD2 might be the D (12 bases). Germline V gene sequence: CDR1 MDHEN, CDR2 SYDVKM. Trimming left V 7 bases short and J 6 bases short, with 46 bases between. The CDR3 length is 24 residues. CDR3 DNA: TGTGCCAGCACCCCGGGCCGGGACAGGGGGAATCCGAGACTAGCGGGAGCCCGAGTCAATGAGCAGTTCTTC. Protein product: CASTPGRDRGNPRLAGARVNEQFF.

This clone was observed a few times. J is TRBJ1-5 and V is TRBV10-3; TRBD1 is a possible D gene (6 bases). The CDR3 is 16 residues long. Trimming stripped 0 bases from V and 7 bases from J, with 16 bases between. CDR1 is ENHRY and CDR2 is SYGVKD in the germline V gene. The chain's CDR3 is CAISESSGGDFQPQHF. CDR3 nucleotide sequence: TGTGCCATCAGTGAGTCGTCGGGGGGCGACTTCCAGCCCCAGCATTTT.

This chain connects TRBV6-5 to TRBJ1-1, with 10 bases that match TRBD1. The germline gives CDR1 MNHEY, CDR2 SVGAGI. V shed 6 bases and J 7 bases; nucleotides not matched to a gene: 8. The CDR3 consists of 14 residues. The CDR3 is CASRGDRGRGEAFF. CDR3 DNA: TGTGCCAGCAGGGGAGACAGGGGGCGGGGTGAAGCTTTCTTT.

The genes are TRBV6-5 and TRBJ2-7; D not resolved. CDR1 and CDR2 (germline): MNHEY, SVGAGI. The V end lost 7 bases, the J end lost 4 bases, and 8 bases lay between the germline ends. The CDR3 is 11 residues long. In DNA, the CDR3 is TGTGCCAGCAACTACCGGTACGAGCAGTACTTC. It specifies CASNYRYEQYF.

The DNA of the CDR3 is TGTGCCAGCAGCCCAAAACGCGGGGGGAGGGGGCTAACTAATGAAAAACTGTTTTTT. Its translation: CASSPKRGGRGLTNEKLFF. The rearrangement links TRBV27 to TRBJ1-4, with TRBD1 matching 7 bases. This CDR3 region has 19 residues. In germline, CDR1 is MNHEY, CDR2 SMNVEV (reference sequence). The ends lost 6 bases at V and 1 base at J; junction bases unmatched: 17.

This chain connects TRBV6-5 to TRBJ2-5; no firm D call. V was shortened by 6 bases and J by 2 bases, with 13 bases between the two germline ends. This CDR3 is 14 amino acids long. Germline V gene sequence: CDR1 MNHEY, CDR2 SVGAGI. CDR3 coding DNA: TGTGCCAGCAGAACCCCGGGTCAGCAAGAGACCCAGTACTTC. It codes for CASRTPGQQETQYF.

The chain carries TRBV4-1 and TRBJ2-7, with 8 bases fitting TRBD2. Germline V CDR1 and CDR2: MGHRA, YSYEKL. The CDR3 sequence is 17 residues long. The ends lost 1 base at V and 3 bases at J; junction bases unmatched: 11. CDR3 residues: CASSQVPSGTSSYEQYF. Here the CDR3 DNA reads TGCGCCAGCAGCCAAGTCCCCTCCGGGACTAGTAGCTACGAGCAGTACTTC.

The gene calls are TRBV30 and TRBJ2-1; possibly TRBD1 for D (6 bases). Germline V lookup: CDR1 GTSNPN, CDR2 SVGIG (reference sequence). With 3 bases removed from V and 5 bases from J, the gap between germline ends came to 26 bases. The CDR3 contains 18 residues. The CDR3 nucleotides read TGTGCCTGGAGGGAATTACTGAGGGACAAGTTCGTGGACAATGAGCAGTTCTTC. This translates into CAWRELLRDKFVDNEQFF.

In regard to this clone: Other DNA sequences of this sample code for an identical CDR3. CDR3 in DNA: TGTGCCTGGGGAAGGGACAGGCCCTATGGCTACACCTTC. Its protein is CAWGRDRPYGYTF. This sequence joins TRBV30 and TRBJ1-2; TRBD1 matches at 8 bases. Germline assignment: CDR1 GTSNPN and CDR2 SVGIG (reference sequence). V dropped 5 bases and J dropped 4; count of bases not matched to a gene: 6. This CDR3 has 13 amino acids.

The chain recombines TRBV3-1 (or the pseudogene TRBV3-2) with TRBJ2-5; 7 bases are shared with TRBD2. Looked up from germline, CDR1 is LGHDT and CDR2 is YNNKEL (reference sequence). V trimming: 2 bases; J trimming: 5 bases; junction bases outside the gene matches: 8. The CDR3 runs to 15 residues. The CDR3 coding sequence is TGTGCCAGCAGCCAACAAGCGGGGCATGGGGAGACCCAGTACTTC. It is translated as CASSQQAGHGETQYF.

The chain recombines TRBV7-8 with TRBJ1-1; tentative D call: TRBD1 (6 bases). The CDR3 is 16 residues long. V gave up 1 base and J gave up 0 bases, with 12 bases separating them. Germline assignment: CDR1 SGHVS and CDR2 FQNEAQ. The CDR3 reads CASSLEGVIMNTEAFF. In DNA form, the CDR3 reads TGTGCCAGCAGCTTAGAGGGGGTCATCATGAACACTGAAGCTTTCTTT. The full variable domain, rest sourced from reference TRBV7-8 and TRBJ1-1, is GAGVSQSPRYKVAKRGQDVALRCDPISGHVSLFWYQQALGQGPEFLTYFQNEAQLDKSGLPSDRFFAERPEGSVSTLKIQRTQQEDSAVYLCASSLEGVIMNTEAFFGQGTRLTVV.

The chain uses TRBV3-1 (or the pseudogene TRBV3-2) and TRBJ1-5; no firm D call. Trimming removed 1 base from V and 6 bases from J, with 13 bases in between. Germline values: CDR1 LGHDT, CDR2 YNNKEL (reference sequence). This CDR3 is built from 15 residues. The CDR3 here is CASSQGAGTPQPQHF. CDR3 DNA: TGTGCCAGCAGCCAAGGGGCCGGCACTCCTCAGCCCCAGCATTTT.

This chain links TRBV4-1 with TRBJ2-1; D not resolved. The CDR3 has 15 amino acids. Germline V gene sequence: CDR1 MGHRA, CDR2 YSYEKL. V dropped 2 bases and J dropped 0 bases, with 8 bases sitting between them. CDR3 sequence (DNA): TGCGCCAGCAGCCAATTGGAGAGCTCCTACAATGAGCAGTTCTTC. Protein sequence: CASSQLESSYNEQFF.

This chain connects TRBV6-5 to TRBJ2-1, with D perhaps TRBD2 (6 bases). The CDR3 has 15 amino acids. Germline values: CDR1 MNHEY, CDR2 SVGAGI. With 2 bases removed from V and 0 bases from J, the gap between germline ends came to 8 bases. The CDR3 region is CASSYVGSSYNEQFF. In nucleotides, the CDR3 is TGTGCCAGCAGTTACGTCGGGAGCTCCTACAATGAGCAGTTCTTC.

The V gene is TRBV13, the J gene TRBJ1-1; D uncertain. V lost 1 base and J lost 5, with 8 bases in between. The CDR3 is 13 residues long. Germline CDR1 reads PRHDT; CDR2 reads FYEKMQ (reference sequence). The CDR3 DNA reads TGTGCCAGCAGCTTAGAGGTCGGGACTGAAGCTTTCTTT. Translated: CASSLEVGTEAFF.

This CDR3 reads CASSERIDAGNEQFF. DNA of the CDR3: TGTGCCAGCAGTGAACGGATCGACGCAGGCAATGAGCAGTTCTTC. V is TRBV25-1 and J is TRBJ2-1; D is undetermined. Trimming left V 2 bases short and J 6 bases short, with 14 bases between. CDR1 is MGHDK, CDR2 SYGVNS, per germline. This CDR3 contains 15 residues.

The genes are TRBV10-1 and TRBJ2-2; 7 bases agree with TRBD1. The CDR3 consists of 13 residues. J was trimmed by 6 bases and V by 2 bases; bases with no gene match: 0. CDR1 and CDR2 (germline): WNHNN, SYGVQD (reference sequence). The CDR3 bases are TGCGCCAGCAGTGAGCAGGGGGCCGGGGAGCTGTTTTTT. Amino acid sequence: CASSEQGAGELFF.

The chain recombines TRBV5-6 with TRBJ2-7; 9 bases align to TRBD1. CDR1 and CDR2 from the germline V gene are SGHDT and YYEEEE. The CDR3 covers 15 residues. With V trimmed by 4 bases and J by 1 base, 6 bases remained unmatched. CDR3 loop: CASSPGTGRSYEQYF. The CDR3 DNA is TGTGCCAGCAGCCCAGGGACAGGGCGGTCCTACGAGCAGTACTTC.